The next 24 T cell receptor beta chains were all read from a single sample in a study of CDR3 diversity in severe acne. Each CDR3 protein gets one entry after TCRdb re-called the PCR reads with MiXCR. The repertoire consists of about 93,000 distinct CDR3 sequences, with over 45% occurring once and the leading ten covering roughly a tenth. The sample consisted of blood. The origin of the receptors is a male donor in good health, serving as a control.

V and J are TRBV28 and TRBJ1-1, with 8 nucleotides matching TRBD1. The CDR3 runs 14 residues. CDR1 MDHEN and CDR2 SYDVKM come from the germline V gene. V dropped 3 bases and J dropped 5; count of bases not matched to a gene: 5. The CDR3 loop reads CASSFSRGLTEAFF. The CDR3 nucleotides are TGTGCCAGCAGTTTTAGCAGGGGGCTAACTGAAGCTTTCTTT.

This clonotype showed up just a few times. The chain combines TRBV19 with TRBJ1-3, with D perhaps matching TRBD1 (6 bases). V lost 4 bases, J lost 2 bases, and 12 bases lay in between. From germline, CDR1 is LNHDA and CDR2 SQIVND (reference sequence). The CDR3 extends over 15 amino acids. Here the CDR3 DNA reads TGTGCCAGTAGTACCCTCAGGGGAGCTGGAAACACCATATATTTT. Encoded protein: CASSTLRGAGNTIYF.

The table lists this clonotype with many counts. The chain is built from TRBV2 and TRBJ1-5, with 9 positions matching TRBD1. The V gene end was trimmed by 8 bases and the J gene end by 4 bases; junction bases not matched to a gene: 6. This CDR3 is 14 amino acids long. Germline V gives CDR1 SNHLY, CDR2 FYNNEI. The CDR3 is CASVDRGGNQPQHF. CDR3 DNA sequence: TGTGCCAGCGTCGACAGGGGGGGAAATCAGCCCCAGCATTTT.

This clonotype was found a few times. The chain couples TRBV20-1 to TRBJ1-1; D not resolved. Germline V gene sequence: CDR1 DFQATT, CDR2 SNEGSKA (reference sequence). The CDR3 sequence is 13 residues long. With 5 bases removed from V and 0 bases from J, the gap between germline ends came to 10 bases. The CDR3: CSAGRRVNTEAFF. The CDR3 DNA reads TGCAGTGCTGGACGACGGGTGAACACTGAAGCTTTCTTT.

The table lists this clonotype with many counts. This chain links TRBV6-1 with TRBJ2-5; perhaps TRBD1 as D (5 bases). The V gene's germline CDR1 is MNHNS and CDR2 SASEGT. The CDR3 is 13 amino acids. Trimming left V 4 bases short and J 3 bases short, with 9 bases between. Here the CDR3 reads CASSVFREETQYF. The CDR3 DNA reads as TGTGCCAGCAGTGTTTTCAGGGAAGAGACCCAGTACTTC.

The CDR3: CATSRGDRGIGETQYF. In DNA form, the CDR3 reads TGTGCCACCAGCAGAGGAGACAGGGGGATTGGAGAGACCCAGTACTTC. The chain combines TRBV15 with TRBJ2-5, with TRBD1 identical over 9 bases. Germline V lookup: CDR1 LNHNV, CDR2 YYDKDF (reference sequence). The CDR3 covers 16 residues. V dropped 1 base and J dropped 4; count of bases not matched to a gene: 7. The full variable domain, with the rest looked up from reference TRBV15 and TRBJ2-5, is DAMVIQNPRYQVTQFGKPVTLSCSQTLNHNVMYWYQQKSSQAPKLLFHYYDKDFNNEADTPDNFQSRRPNTSFCFLDIRSPGLGDTAMYLCATSRGDRGIGETQYFGPGTRLLVL.

Regarding this clonotype: The junction and the germline gene differ at one end; a read error may be behind it. The chain uses TRBV2 and TRBJ1-5, with D maybe TRBD1 (5 bases). CDR3 size: 17 residues. Germline V gene data show CDR1 as SNHLY and CDR2 as FYNNEI. The CDR3 loop reads CASSQPPGRGALQPQHF. CDR3 DNA: TGCGCCAGCAGCCAGCCCCCGGGACGAGGGGCCCTACAGCCCCAGCATTTT.

This clonotype was recorded many times. This chain connects TRBV24-1 to TRBJ2-7; 8 bases line up with TRBD1. V dropped 9 bases and J dropped 7; count of bases not matched to a gene: 4. There are 11 residues in the CDR3. Germline V gene data show CDR1 as KGHDR and CDR2 as SFDVKD. CDR3 nucleotides: TGTGCCACCCGACAGGGGACGGAGCAGTACTTC. Amino acid sequence: CATRQGTEQYF.

V is TRBV6-5 and J is TRBJ2-7, with D unresolved. The CDR3 covers 13 residues. Germline CDR1 reads MNHEY; CDR2 reads SVGAGI. Trimming took off 3 bases at V and 0 bases at J, with 6 bases between the two ends. CDR3 region: CASSYLSSYEQYF. Written as DNA, the CDR3 is TGTGCCAGCAGTTATTTAAGCTCCTACGAGCAGTACTTC.

This clonotype appeared a few times. This clone may be a read error of a much larger clone one base away. The gene calls are TRBV24-1 and TRBJ1-2; D is undetermined. The CDR3 consists of 13 residues. Germline lookup yields CDR1 KGHDR and CDR2 SFDVKD. Trimming removed 1 base at V and 8 bases at J, with 10 bases between. CDR3 nucleotides: TGTGCCACCAGTGATTTCCAATATTTCGGCTACACCTTC. This translates into CATSDFQYFGYTF.

The chain combines TRBV10-3 with TRBJ1-5, with a weak D call TRBD1 (5 bases). The CDR3 loop spans 16 amino acids. V was trimmed by 6 bases and J by 0 bases, leaving 15 bases between them. Looked up from germline, CDR1 is ENHRY and CDR2 is SYGVKD. CDR3 DNA sequence: TGTGCCATCAGGGCGGACAACGCCCTTAGCAATCAGCCCCAGCATTTT. This sequence encodes CAIRADNALSNQPQHF.

The V call is TRBV6-6, the J call TRBJ1-1, with no clear D. CDR3 length: 13 residues. The germline V and J ends were trimmed by 7 bases and 4 bases, with 13 bases remaining between them. Germline CDR1 and CDR2: MNHNY and SVGAGI (reference sequence). CDR3 DNA: TGTGCCAGCACCACAAGTTTGGGCACTGAAGCTTTCTTT. The encoded protein is CASTTSLGTEAFF.

This chain uses TRBV19 with TRBJ1-5; TRBD1 matches 7 bases. The CDR3 spans 17 residues. Germline V lookup: CDR1 LNHDA, CDR2 SQIVND (reference sequence). The trim removed 1 base at V and 4 bases at J, leaving 10 bases unmatched. The CDR3 DNA reads TGTGCCAGTAGTATAGTTTATTCGACAGGGTATAATCAGCCCCAGCATTTT. The encoded protein is CASSIVYSTGYNQPQHF. Filled out from reference TRBV19 and TRBJ1-5, the complete variable domain reads DGGITQSPKYLFRKEGQNVTLSCEQNLNHDAMYWYRQDPGQGLRLIYYSQIVNDFQKGDIAEGYSVSREKKESFPLTVTSAQKNPTAFYLCASSIVYSTGYNQPQHFGDGTRLSIL.

By sample fraction, this clonotype is medium-sized. The chain links TRBV7-9 to TRBJ1-1, with D possibly TRBD1 on 5 matching bases. CDR1 and CDR2 (germline): SEHNR, FQNEAQ (reference sequence). V was pared by 1 base and J by 7 bases, with 7 bases between. This CDR3 spans 12 amino acids. The CDR3 DNA reads as TGTGCCAGCAGCTTAGAGGGGTTTGAAGCTTTCTTT. Its protein product is CASSLEGFEAFF.

This clonotype was detected many times. The V gene is TRBV27, the J gene TRBJ1-5; D is undetermined. The germline CDR1 and CDR2 sequences are MNHEY and SMNVEV (reference sequence). V was cut by 6 bases and J by 4 bases, with 13 bases left in between. This CDR3 has 14 amino acids. CDR3 sequence: CASSGDGNNQPQHF. CDR3 DNA sequence: TGTGCCAGCAGCGGCGACGGAAATAATCAGCCCCAGCATTTT.

This clonotype was picked up one time. The V and J genes are TRBV20-1 and TRBJ2-7; D remains unclear. Germline V CDR1 and CDR2: DFQATT, SNEGSKA (reference sequence). The CDR3 runs to 15 residues. V lost 0 bases to trimming and J lost 3 bases, with 15 bases between them. CDR3 in DNA: TGCAGTGCTAGAGATCAGCAAAGACTTAACTACGAGCAGTACTTC. This encodes CSARDQQRLNYEQYF.

The V call is TRBV2, the J call TRBJ2-7; 10 positions match TRBD1. The length of the CDR3 is 14 residues. Trimming cost V 6 bases and J 4 bases; bases outside gene matches: 6. CDR1 and CDR2 (germline): SNHLY, FYNNEI. The CDR3 is CASRGTGVRYEQYF. DNA for the CDR3: TGTGCCAGCAGGGGGACAGGGGTCCGATACGAGCAGTACTTC.

This clonotype was detected only a few times. V is TRBV2 and J is TRBJ1-2, with D possibly being TRBD1 (5 bases). The CDR3 spans 11 residues. Germline-derived CDR1 and CDR2 are SNHLY and FYNNEI. V lost 10 bases and J 8 bases, leaving 14 bases between the germline ends. The CDR3 protein is CANRNYEGYTF. The CDR3 nucleotides read TGTGCCAACAGGAATTATGAGGGCTACACCTTC.

The V call is TRBV6-6, the J call TRBJ2-7, with 8 bases aligning to TRBD2. The CDR3 sequence is 17 residues long. The V gene end was trimmed by 0 bases and the J gene end by 2 bases; junction bases not matched to a gene: 9. CDR1 is MNHNY, CDR2 SVGAGI, per germline (reference sequence). The CDR3 nucleotides read TGTGCCAGCAGTTACTCTGGGGTAGCGGGACTAACCTACGAGCAGTACTTC. Protein product: CASSYSGVAGLTYEQYF.

In regard to this clonotype: No conserved phenylalanine or tryptophan is present at the end of the CDR3, so a read error is the likely explanation. The limits of the CDR3 on the DNA are not certain, so only TCRdb's listed CDR3 is given. The chain carries TRBV2 and TRBJ2-1. The CDR3 totals 16 residues, both ends included. The germline gives CDR1 SNHLY, CDR2 FYNNEI. This CDR3 reads CASSESERVLGYTFGS.

The table lists this clonotype with many counts. The chain employs TRBV2 and TRBJ2-2, with unresolved D. Germline V lookup: CDR1 SNHLY, CDR2 FYNNEI. V dropped 1 base and J dropped 6 bases, with 15 bases sitting between them. CDR3 length equals 16 residues. CDR3 protein: CASSEGSPLKAGELFF. The CDR3 DNA sequence: TGTGCCAGCAGTGAAGGTTCCCCTCTTAAGGCCGGGGAGCTGTTTTTT.

As concerns this clonotype: Its ends do not fully match the called genes, so a read error is possible. This chain joins TRBV10-3 and TRBJ1-2; D is ambiguous. This CDR3 spans 17 amino acids. Looked up from germline, CDR1 is ENHRY and CDR2 is SYGVKD. The CDR3 reads CASSSLTRGRSDYGYTF. As DNA, the CDR3 is TGTGCCAGCAGTTCCCTAACCCGCGGCAGATCGGACTATGGCTACACCTTC.

This clonotype was seen at least ten times. V and J are TRBV5-1 and TRBJ2-5; D not resolved. This CDR3 is built from 13 residues. The germline V and J ends were trimmed by 4 bases and 2 bases, with 9 bases remaining between them. Germline-derived CDR1 and CDR2 are SGHRS and YFSETQ. CDR3 nucleotides: TGCGCCAGCAGCCCGGGTGGTCAAGAGACCCAGTACTTC. Protein sequence: CASSPGGQETQYF.

This clonotype was observed at least ten times. This chain uses TRBV7-9 with TRBJ2-1; D is undetermined. Germline CDR1 SEHNR, CDR2 FQNEAQ (reference sequence). V lost 7 bases, J lost 5 bases, and 21 bases lay in between. The length of the CDR3 is 16 residues. CDR3 region: CASISLLAEGNNEQFF. Here the CDR3 DNA reads TGTGCCAGCATCTCTCTCTTGGCGGAAGGGAACAATGAGCAGTTCTTC.